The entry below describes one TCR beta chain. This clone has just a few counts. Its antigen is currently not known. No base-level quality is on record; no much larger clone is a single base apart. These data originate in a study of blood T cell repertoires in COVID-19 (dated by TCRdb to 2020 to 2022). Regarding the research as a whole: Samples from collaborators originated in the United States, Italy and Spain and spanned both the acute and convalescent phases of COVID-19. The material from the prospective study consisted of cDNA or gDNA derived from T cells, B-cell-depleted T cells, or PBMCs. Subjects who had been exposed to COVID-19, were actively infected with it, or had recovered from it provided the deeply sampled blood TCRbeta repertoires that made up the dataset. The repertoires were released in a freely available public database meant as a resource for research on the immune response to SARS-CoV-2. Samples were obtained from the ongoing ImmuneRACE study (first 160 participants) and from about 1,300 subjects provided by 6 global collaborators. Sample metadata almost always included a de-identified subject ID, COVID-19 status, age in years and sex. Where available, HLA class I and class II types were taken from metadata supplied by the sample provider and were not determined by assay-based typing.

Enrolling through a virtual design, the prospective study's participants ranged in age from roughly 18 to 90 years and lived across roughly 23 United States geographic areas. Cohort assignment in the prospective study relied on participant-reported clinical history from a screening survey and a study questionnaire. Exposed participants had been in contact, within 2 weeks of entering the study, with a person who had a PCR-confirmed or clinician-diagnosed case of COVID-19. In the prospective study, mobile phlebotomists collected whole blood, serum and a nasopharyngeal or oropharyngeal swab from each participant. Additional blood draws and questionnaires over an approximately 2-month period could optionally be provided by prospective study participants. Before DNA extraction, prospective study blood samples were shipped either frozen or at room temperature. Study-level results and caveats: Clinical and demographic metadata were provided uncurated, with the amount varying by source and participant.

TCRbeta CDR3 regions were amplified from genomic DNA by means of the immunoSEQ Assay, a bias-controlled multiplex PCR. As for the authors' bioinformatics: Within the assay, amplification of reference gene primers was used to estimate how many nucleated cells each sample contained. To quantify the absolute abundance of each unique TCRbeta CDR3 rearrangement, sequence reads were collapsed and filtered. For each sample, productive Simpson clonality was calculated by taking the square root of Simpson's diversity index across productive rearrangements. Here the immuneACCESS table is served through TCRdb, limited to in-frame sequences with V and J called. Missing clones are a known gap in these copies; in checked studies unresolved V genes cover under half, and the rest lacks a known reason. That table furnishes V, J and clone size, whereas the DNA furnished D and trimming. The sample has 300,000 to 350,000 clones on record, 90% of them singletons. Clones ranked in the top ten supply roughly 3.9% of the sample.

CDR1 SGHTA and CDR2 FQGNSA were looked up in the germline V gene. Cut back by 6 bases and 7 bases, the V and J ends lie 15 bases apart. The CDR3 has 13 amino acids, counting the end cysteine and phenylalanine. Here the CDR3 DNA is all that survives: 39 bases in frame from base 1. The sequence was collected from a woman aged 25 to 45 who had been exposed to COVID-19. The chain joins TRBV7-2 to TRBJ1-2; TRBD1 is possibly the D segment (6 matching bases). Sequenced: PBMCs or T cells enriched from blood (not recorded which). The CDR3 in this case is CASSPRGALGYTF. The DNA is TGTGCCAGCAGTCCACGGGGGGCGCTTGGCTACACCTTC.